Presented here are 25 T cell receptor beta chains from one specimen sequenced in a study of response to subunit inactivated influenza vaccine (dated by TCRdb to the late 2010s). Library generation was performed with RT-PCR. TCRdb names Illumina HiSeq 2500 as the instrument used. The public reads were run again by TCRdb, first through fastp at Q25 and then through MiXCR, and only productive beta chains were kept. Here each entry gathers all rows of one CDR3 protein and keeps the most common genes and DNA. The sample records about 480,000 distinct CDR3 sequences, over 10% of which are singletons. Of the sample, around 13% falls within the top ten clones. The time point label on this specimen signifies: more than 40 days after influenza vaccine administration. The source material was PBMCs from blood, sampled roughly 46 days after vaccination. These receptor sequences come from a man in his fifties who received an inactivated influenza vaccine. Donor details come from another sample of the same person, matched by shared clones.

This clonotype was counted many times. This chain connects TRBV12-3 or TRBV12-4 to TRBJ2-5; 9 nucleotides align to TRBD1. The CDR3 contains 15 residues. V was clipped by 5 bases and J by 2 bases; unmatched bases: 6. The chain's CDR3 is CASSRGQGRQETQYF. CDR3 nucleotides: TGTGCCAGCAGTAGGGGACAGGGACGTCAAGAGACCCAGTACTTC.

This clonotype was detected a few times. The CDR3 here is CASSEDGNTEAFF. The CDR3 nucleotides are TGTGCCAGCAGCGAGGACGGGAACACTGAAGCTTTCTTT. The rearrangement uses TRBV9 and TRBJ1-1; D ambiguous. V was cut by 3 bases and J by 1 base, with 7 bases left in between. The germline V gene encodes CDR1 SGDLS and CDR2 YYNGEE. This CDR3 comprises 13 residues.

The chain's CDR3 is CSAGGTGGIWETQYF. In DNA, the CDR3 is TGCAGTGCTGGCGGGACAGGGGGAATTTGGGAGACCCAGTACTTC. This chain uses TRBV20-1 with TRBJ2-5, with 11 bases aligning to TRBD1. This CDR3 spans 15 amino acids. Germline loops: CDR1 DFQATT, CDR2 SNEGSKA (reference sequence). V trimming: 5 bases; J trimming: 5 bases; junction bases outside the gene matches: 10.

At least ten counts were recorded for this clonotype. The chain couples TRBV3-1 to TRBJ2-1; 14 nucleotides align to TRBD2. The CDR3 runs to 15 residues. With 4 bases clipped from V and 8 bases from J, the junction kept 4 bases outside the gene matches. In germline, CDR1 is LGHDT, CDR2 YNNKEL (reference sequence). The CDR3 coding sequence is TGTGCCAGCAGCCTCCGACTAGCGGGGGGGTATGAGCAGTTCTTC. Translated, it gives CASSLRLAGGYEQFF.

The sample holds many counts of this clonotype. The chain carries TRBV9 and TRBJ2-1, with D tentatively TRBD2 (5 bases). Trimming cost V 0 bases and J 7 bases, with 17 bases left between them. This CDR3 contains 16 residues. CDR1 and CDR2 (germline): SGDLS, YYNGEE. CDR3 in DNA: TGTGCCAGCAGCGTAGAGTCCTTCCGGGGAAGGAATGAGCAGTTCTTC. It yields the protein CASSVESFRGRNEQFF.

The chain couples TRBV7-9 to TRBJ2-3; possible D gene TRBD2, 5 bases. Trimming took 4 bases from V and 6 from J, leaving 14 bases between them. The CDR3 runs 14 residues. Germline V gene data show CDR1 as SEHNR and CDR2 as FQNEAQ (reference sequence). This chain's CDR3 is CASSSLAGGDTQYF. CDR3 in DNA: TGTGCCAGCAGCTCGCTAGCAGGCGGGGATACGCAGTATTTT.

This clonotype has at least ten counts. CDR3 loop: CASSFYPTPELAKNIQYF. CDR3 coding DNA: TGTGCCAGCAGCTTCTACCCCACCCCGGAACTAGCCAAAAACATTCAGTACTTC. The chain links TRBV11-1 to TRBJ2-4; D gene uncertain. This CDR3 has 18 residues. CDR1 is SGHAT, CDR2 FQDESV, per germline (reference sequence). V shed 3 bases and J shed 0 bases, with 18 bases lying between them.

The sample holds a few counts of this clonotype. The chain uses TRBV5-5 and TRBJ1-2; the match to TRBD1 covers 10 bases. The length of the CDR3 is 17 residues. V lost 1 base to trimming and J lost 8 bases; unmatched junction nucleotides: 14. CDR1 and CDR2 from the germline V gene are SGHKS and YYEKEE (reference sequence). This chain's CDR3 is CASSLTVTAGTGVGYTF. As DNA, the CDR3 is TGTGCCAGCAGCTTGACCGTGACGGCTGGGACAGGGGTCGGCTACACCTTC. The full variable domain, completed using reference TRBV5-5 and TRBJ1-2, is DAGVTQSPTHLIKTRGQQVTLRCSPISGHKSVSWYQQVLGQGPQFIFQYYEKEERGRGNFPDRFSARQFPNYSSELNVNALLLGDSALYLCASSLTVTAGTGVGYTFGSGTRLTVV.

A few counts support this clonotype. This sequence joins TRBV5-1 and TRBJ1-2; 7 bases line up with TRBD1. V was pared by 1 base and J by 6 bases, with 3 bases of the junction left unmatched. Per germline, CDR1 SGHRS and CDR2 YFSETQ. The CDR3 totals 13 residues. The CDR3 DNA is TGCGCCAGCAGCTTGACAGGGGTGGATGGCTACACCTTC. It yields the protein CASSLTGVDGYTF.

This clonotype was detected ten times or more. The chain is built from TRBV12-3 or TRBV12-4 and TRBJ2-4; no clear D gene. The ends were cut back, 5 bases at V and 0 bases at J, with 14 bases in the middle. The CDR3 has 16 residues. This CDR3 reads CASSPRVSLAKNIQYF. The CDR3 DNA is TGTGCCAGCAGTCCCCGAGTCTCCCTAGCCAAAAACATTCAGTACTTC.

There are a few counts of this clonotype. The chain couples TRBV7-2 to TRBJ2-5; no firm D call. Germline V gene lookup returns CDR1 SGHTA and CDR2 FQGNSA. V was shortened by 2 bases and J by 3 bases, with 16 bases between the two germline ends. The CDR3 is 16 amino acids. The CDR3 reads CASSLQATGMKETQYF. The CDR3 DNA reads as TGTGCCAGCAGCTTACAAGCCACTGGCATGAAAGAGACCCAGTACTTC.

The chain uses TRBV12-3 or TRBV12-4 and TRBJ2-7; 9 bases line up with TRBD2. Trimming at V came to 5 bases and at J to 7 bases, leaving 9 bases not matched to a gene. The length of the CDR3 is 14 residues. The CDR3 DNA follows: TGTGCCAGCAGTCCATCTAGCGGGATAAGGGAGCAGTACTTC. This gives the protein CASSPSSGIREQYF.

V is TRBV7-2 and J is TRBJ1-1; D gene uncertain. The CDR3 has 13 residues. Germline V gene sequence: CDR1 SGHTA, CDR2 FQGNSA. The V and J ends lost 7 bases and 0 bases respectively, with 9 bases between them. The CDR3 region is CASIGLVNTEAFF. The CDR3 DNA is TGTGCCAGCATCGGATTAGTGAACACTGAAGCTTTCTTT.

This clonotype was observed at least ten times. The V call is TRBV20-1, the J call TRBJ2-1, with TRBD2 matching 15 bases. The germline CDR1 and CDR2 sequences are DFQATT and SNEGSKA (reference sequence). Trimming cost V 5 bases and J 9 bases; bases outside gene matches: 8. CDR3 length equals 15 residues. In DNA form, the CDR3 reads TGCAGTGCTTACTCCGGACTAGCGGGGGGGACTGAGCAGTTCTTC. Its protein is CSAYSGLAGGTEQFF.

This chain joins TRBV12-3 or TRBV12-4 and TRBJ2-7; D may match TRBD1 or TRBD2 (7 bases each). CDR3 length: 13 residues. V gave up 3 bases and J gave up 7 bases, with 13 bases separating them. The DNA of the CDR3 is TGTGCCAGCAGTTTCGCCAGGGGGGGAGAGCAGTACTTC. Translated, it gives CASSFARGGEQYF.

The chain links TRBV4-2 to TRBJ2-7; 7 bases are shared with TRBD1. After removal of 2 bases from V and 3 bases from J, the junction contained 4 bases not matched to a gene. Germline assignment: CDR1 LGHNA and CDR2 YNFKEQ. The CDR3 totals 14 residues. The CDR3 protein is CASSQPGTDYEQYF. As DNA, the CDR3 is TGTGCCAGCAGCCAACCCGGGACAGACTACGAGCAGTACTTC.

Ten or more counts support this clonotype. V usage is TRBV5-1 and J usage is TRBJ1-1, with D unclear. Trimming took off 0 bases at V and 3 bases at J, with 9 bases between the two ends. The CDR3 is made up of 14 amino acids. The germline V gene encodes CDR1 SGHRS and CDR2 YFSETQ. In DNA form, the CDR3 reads TGCGCCAGCAGCTTGGAAGGGTCTGACACTGAAGCTTTCTTT. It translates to CASSLEGSDTEAFF.

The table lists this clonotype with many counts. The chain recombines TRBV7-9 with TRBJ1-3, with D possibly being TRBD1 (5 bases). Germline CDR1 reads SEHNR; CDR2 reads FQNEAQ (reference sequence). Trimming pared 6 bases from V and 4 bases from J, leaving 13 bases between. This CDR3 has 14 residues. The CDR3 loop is CASSTGTAGNTIYF. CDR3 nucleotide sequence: TGTGCCAGCAGTACGGGGACGGCCGGAAACACCATATATTTT. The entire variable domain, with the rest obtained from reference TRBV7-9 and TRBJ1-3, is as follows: DTGVSQNPRHKITKRGQNVTFRCDPISEHNRLYWYRQTLGQGPEFLTYFQNEAQLEKSRLLSDRFSAERPKGSFSTLEIQRTEQGDSAMYLCASSTGTAGNTIYFGEGSWLTVV.

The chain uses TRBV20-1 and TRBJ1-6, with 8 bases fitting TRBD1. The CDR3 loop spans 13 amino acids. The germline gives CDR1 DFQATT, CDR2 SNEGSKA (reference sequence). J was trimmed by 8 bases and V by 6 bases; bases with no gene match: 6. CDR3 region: CSASDRVHSPLHF. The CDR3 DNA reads TGCAGTGCGTCGGACAGGGTCCATTCACCCCTCCACTTT.

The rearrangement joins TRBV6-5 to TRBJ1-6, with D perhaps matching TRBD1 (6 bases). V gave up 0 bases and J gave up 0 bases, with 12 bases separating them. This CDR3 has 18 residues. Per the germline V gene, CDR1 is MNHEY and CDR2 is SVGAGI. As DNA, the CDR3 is TGTGCCAGCAGTTACTCCCTTCAGGGGAGCTCCTATAATTCACCCCTCCACTTT. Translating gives CASSYSLQGSSYNSPLHF.

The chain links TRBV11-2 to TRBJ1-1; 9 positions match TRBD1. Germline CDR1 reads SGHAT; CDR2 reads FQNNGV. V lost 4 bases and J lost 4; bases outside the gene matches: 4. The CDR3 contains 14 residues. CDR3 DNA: TGTGCCAGCAGCTCTAACAGGGGGCTCACTGAAGCTTTCTTT. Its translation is CASSSNRGLTEAFF.

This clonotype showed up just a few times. DNA of the CDR3: TGTGCCACCAGTGATTCTGACAGGGGTAATCAGCCCCAGCATTTT. It is translated as CATSDSDRGNQPQHF. The chain links TRBV24-1 to TRBJ1-5, with TRBD1 matching over 8 bases. V dropped 2 bases and J dropped 4; count of bases not matched to a gene: 3. Germline CDR1 is KGHDR and CDR2 is SFDVKD. This CDR3 region has 15 residues.

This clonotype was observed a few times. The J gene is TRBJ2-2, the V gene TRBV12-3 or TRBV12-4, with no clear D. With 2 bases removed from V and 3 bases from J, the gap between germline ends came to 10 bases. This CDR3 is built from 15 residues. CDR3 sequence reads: CASSLLRADTGELFF. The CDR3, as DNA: TGTGCCAGCAGTTTATTAAGGGCGGACACCGGGGAGCTGTTTTTT.

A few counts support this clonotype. The DNA for the CDR3 is TGTGCCAGCCGTTCCTCCACCGCGGCCCTCCACTTT. It is translated as CASRSSTAALHF. The rearrangement links TRBV6-2 or TRBV6-3 to TRBJ1-6; D gene ambiguous. The CDR3 is 12 amino acids. V dropped 8 bases and J dropped 14 bases, with 16 bases sitting between them. Germline CDR1 and CDR2: MNHEY and SVGEGT.

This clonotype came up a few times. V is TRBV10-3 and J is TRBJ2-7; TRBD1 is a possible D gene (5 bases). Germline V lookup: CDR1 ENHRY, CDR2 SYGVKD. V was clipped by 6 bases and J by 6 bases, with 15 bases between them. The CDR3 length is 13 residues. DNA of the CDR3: TGTGCCATCAGAACGACCGACAGTTCCGAGCAGTACTTC. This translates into CAIRTTDSSEQYF.